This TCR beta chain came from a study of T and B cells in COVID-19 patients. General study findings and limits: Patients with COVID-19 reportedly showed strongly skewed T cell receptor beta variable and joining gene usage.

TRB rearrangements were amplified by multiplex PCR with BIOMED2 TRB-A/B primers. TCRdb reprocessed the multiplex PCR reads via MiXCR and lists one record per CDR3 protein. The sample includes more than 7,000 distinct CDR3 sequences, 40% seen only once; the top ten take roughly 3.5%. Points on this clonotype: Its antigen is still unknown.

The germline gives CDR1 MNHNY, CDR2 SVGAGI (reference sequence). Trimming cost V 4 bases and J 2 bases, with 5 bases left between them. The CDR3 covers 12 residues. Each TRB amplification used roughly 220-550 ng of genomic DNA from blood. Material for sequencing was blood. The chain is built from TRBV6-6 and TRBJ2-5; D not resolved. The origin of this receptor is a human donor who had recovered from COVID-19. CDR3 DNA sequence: TGTGCCAGCAGTTCTACGCAAGAGACCCAGTACTTC. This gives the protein CASSSTQETQYF.